The 27 T cell receptor beta chains given below trace back to one sample, sequenced in a study of blood T cell repertoires in COVID-19. TCRdb keeps only in-frame clones here, not all; method: immunoSEQ multiplex PCR. Among 80,000 or so clones listed, about four fifths were seen once. The sequenced material came from peripheral blood. Source of these receptors: a woman between 70 and 85 years old with acute or convalescent COVID-19.

This clone was counted between two and nine times. The chain carries TRBV6-2 or TRBV6-3 and TRBJ2-3; 8 bases are a match to TRBD2. The CDR3 covers 19 residues. Germline CDR1 and CDR2: MNHEY and SVGEGT. V was clipped by 0 bases and J by 0 bases; unmatched bases: 11. The CDR3 sequence is CASSYSTPREAISTDTQYF. Here the CDR3 DNA reads TGTGCCAGCAGTTACTCGACGCCGCGGGAGGCGATTAGCACAGATACGCAGTATTTT.

The V call is TRBV18, the J call TRBJ1-1, with 7 nucleotides matching TRBD1. CDR1 is KGHSH, CDR2 LQKENI, per germline. The CDR3 contains 16 residues. Losses at the gene ends were 0 bases for V and 4 bases for J; bases not matched to a gene: 8. As DNA, the CDR3 is TGTGCCAGCTCACCACCGGCTCAAGGGACAGTCACTGAAGCTTTCTTT. It specifies CASSPPAQGTVTEAFF. The full variable domain, its missing parts supplied by reference TRBV18 and TRBJ1-1, is NAGVMQNPRHLVRRRGQEARLRCSPMKGHSHVYWYRQLPEEGLKFMVYLQKENIIDESGMPKERFSAEFPKEGPSILRIQQVVRGDSAAYFCASSPPAQGTVTEAFFGQGTRLTVV.

The V and J genes are TRBV6-1 and TRBJ2-1, with D perhaps matching TRBD1 (5 bases). Germline V gene sequence: CDR1 MNHNS, CDR2 SASEGT. The ends were cut back, 1 base at V and 1 base at J, with 11 bases in the middle. The CDR3 runs to 16 residues. Here the CDR3 DNA reads TGTGCCAGCAGTGAAGACAGGCGAATATCCTACAATGAGCAGTTCTTC. Translation: CASSEDRRISYNEQFF.

The chain couples TRBV12-3 or TRBV12-4 to TRBJ1-2; 7 bases align to TRBD1. The CDR3 totals 12 residues. Losses at the gene ends were 6 bases for V and 6 bases for J; bases not matched to a gene: 4. CDR3 nucleotides: TGTGCCAGCAGCCTAGACAGGGATGGCTACACCTTC. As protein: CASSLDRDGYTF.

This clone was observed a few times. V gene TRBV2 combines with J gene TRBJ2-2, with 7 bases lining up with TRBD1. This CDR3 comprises 14 residues. Germline lookup yields CDR1 SNHLY and CDR2 FYNNEI. The J segment lost 5 bases and the V segment lost 4 bases, leaving 4 bases of the junction unmatched. The DNA for the CDR3 is TGTGCCAGCAGTGGGGACAGAGGAACCGGGGAGCTGTTTTTT. Protein product: CASSGDRGTGELFF.

The CDR3 protein is CASSHSGSADTQYF. CDR3 coding DNA: TGTGCCAGTAGTCATAGCGGGTCCGCAGATACGCAGTATTTT. The V call is TRBV19, the J call TRBJ2-3, with 7 bases fitting TRBD2. The J segment lost 4 bases and the V segment lost 5 bases, leaving 6 bases of the junction unmatched. Germline values: CDR1 LNHDA, CDR2 SQIVND (reference sequence). This CDR3 is built from 14 residues. Together with reference TRBV19 and TRBJ2-3, the CDR3 gives the full variable domain: DGGITQSPKYLFRKEGQNVTLSCEQNLNHDAMYWYRQDPGQGLRLIYYSQIVNDFQKGDIAEGYSVSREKKESFPLTVTSAQKNPTAFYLCASSHSGSADTQYFGPGTRLTVL.

The chain is built from TRBV7-3 and TRBJ2-5, with a weak D call TRBD1 (5 bases). The length of the CDR3 is 13 residues. V lost 5 bases and J lost 5, with 12 bases in between. Per the germline V gene, CDR1 is SGHTA and CDR2 is FQGTGA. The CDR3 here is CASSLRVQETQYF. The CDR3, as DNA: TGTGCCAGCAGCCTCAGGGTTCAGGAGACCCAGTACTTC. The full variable domain, rest sourced from reference TRBV7-3 and TRBJ2-5, is GAGVSQTPSNKVTEKGKYVELRCDPISGHTALYWYRQSLGQGPEFLIYFQGTGAADDSGLPNDRFFAVRPEGSVSTLKIQRTERGDSAVYLCASSLRVQETQYFGPGTRLLVL.

This chain joins TRBV3-1 (or the pseudogene TRBV3-2) and TRBJ1-4; no reliable D call. Trimming removed 1 base from V and 7 bases from J, with 7 bases in between. Germline-derived CDR1 and CDR2 are LGHDT and YNNKEL (reference sequence). This CDR3 has 13 amino acids. This CDR3 reads CASSQGFGEKLFF. CDR3 bases: TGTGCCAGCAGCCAAGGTTTCGGTGAAAAACTGTTTTTT.

The chain combines TRBV6-5 with TRBJ2-7; D gene unclear. The germline V gene has CDR1 MNHEY and CDR2 SVGAGI. Trimming shortened V by 8 bases and J by 3 bases, and 8 bases separated the two germline ends. This CDR3 is 11 amino acids long. The CDR3 bases are TGTGCCAGCCGCGATTTCTACGAGCAGTACTTC. Protein: CASRDFYEQYF.

The chain combines TRBV3-1 (or the pseudogene TRBV3-2) with TRBJ1-1; tentatively, D is TRBD1 (6 bases). Germline CDR1 and CDR2: LGHDT and YNNKEL (reference sequence). The V and J ends lost 2 bases and 1 base respectively, with 17 bases between them. The CDR3 runs to 17 residues. CDR3 protein: CASSQHGQSLRNTEAFF. The CDR3 bases are TGTGCCAGCAGCCAACATGGACAGAGCCTAAGGAACACTGAAGCTTTCTTT.

CDR3 region: CASSSWQIAVQYF. Here the CDR3 DNA reads TGTGCCAGCAGCTCCTGGCAGATAGCGGTGCAGTACTTC. This chain joins TRBV7-9 and TRBJ2-7, with a possible D match to TRBD2 (6 bases). Per the germline V gene, CDR1 is SEHNR and CDR2 is FQNEAQ (reference sequence). Trimming shortened V by 4 bases and J by 9 bases, and 16 bases separated the two germline ends. CDR3 size: 13 residues.

The V call is TRBV7-2, the J call TRBJ1-5; 10 positions agree with TRBD1. This CDR3 contains 14 residues. CDR1 SGHTA and CDR2 FQGNSA come from the germline V gene. V shed 8 bases, J shed 3 bases, and the junction held 4 bases outside the gene matches. This chain's CDR3 is CASAGQGSNQPQHF. The CDR3 DNA reads as TGTGCCAGCGCGGGACAGGGGTCCAATCAGCCCCAGCATTTT.

This chain links TRBV15 with TRBJ2-3, with 10 bases lining up with TRBD2. Germline loops: CDR1 LNHNV, CDR2 YYDKDF (reference sequence). After removal of 4 bases from V and 2 bases from J, the junction contained 6 bases not matched to a gene. CDR3 size: 16 residues. CDR3 coding DNA: TGTGCCACCAGCAAGAGGACTAGCGGTTTCACAGATACGCAGTATTTT. Translation gives CATSKRTSGFTDTQYF. The whole variable domain, remainder taken from reference TRBV15 and TRBJ2-3, is DAMVIQNPRYQVTQFGKPVTLSCSQTLNHNVMYWYQQKSSQAPKLLFHYYDKDFNNEADTPDNFQSRRPNTSFCFLDIRSPGLGDTAMYLCATSKRTSGFTDTQYFGPGTRLTVL.

The V gene is TRBV7-9, the J gene TRBJ2-7; 9 positions agree with TRBD1. J lost 0 bases, V lost 5 bases, and 5 bases had no gene match. From germline, CDR1 is SEHNR and CDR2 FQNEAQ (reference sequence). The length of the CDR3 is 15 residues. CDR3 in amino acids: CASSRGTGSSYEQYF. The CDR3 coding sequence is TGTGCCAGCAGCCGGGGGACAGGGAGCTCCTACGAGCAGTACTTC.

This chain uses TRBV5-5 with TRBJ2-1; D unclear. The CDR3 consists of 14 residues. Germline CDR1 SGHKS, CDR2 YYEKEE (reference sequence). V was cut by 3 bases and J by 7 bases, with 14 bases left in between. CDR3 residues: CASSYGLERNEQFF. For the CDR3, the DNA is TGTGCCAGCAGCTACGGTCTTGAACGTAATGAGCAGTTCTTC.

The chain links TRBV5-1 to TRBJ1-2; 7 nucleotides align to TRBD1. The germline gives CDR1 SGHRS, CDR2 YFSETQ. J lost 7 bases, V lost 1 base, and 13 bases had no gene match. The CDR3 loop spans 16 amino acids. The DNA for the CDR3 is TGCGCCAGCAGCTTGCAAGCGACAGGGAAAAATAGTGGCTACACCTTC. This sequence encodes CASSLQATGKNSGYTF.

The sample holds a few counts of this clone. The chain recombines TRBV4-1 with TRBJ1-2; TRBD1 agrees at 7 bases. The J segment lost 8 bases and the V segment lost 5 bases, leaving 14 bases of the junction unmatched. This CDR3 has 15 residues. Germline values: CDR1 MGHRA, CDR2 YSYEKL. The CDR3 DNA is TGCGCCAGCAGCTACGACAGGGAGTTGCTAGGCGGCTACACCTTC. Translated, it gives CASSYDRELLGGYTF.

The chain employs TRBV7-9 and TRBJ2-3; 7 nucleotides align to TRBD1. This CDR3 is built from 15 residues. Germline assignment: CDR1 SEHNR and CDR2 FQNEAQ (reference sequence). V trimming: 1 base; J trimming: 2 bases; junction bases outside the gene matches: 3. The CDR3 sequence: CASSLDGTVTDTQYF. In nucleotides, the CDR3 is TGTGCCAGCAGCTTAGACGGGACAGTCACAGATACGCAGTATTTT.

The gene calls are TRBV19 and TRBJ1-5; a weak D match, TRBD1 (5 bases). CDR1 is LNHDA, CDR2 SQIVND, per germline (reference sequence). The CDR3 loop spans 15 amino acids. V was cut by 0 bases and J by 8 bases, with 14 bases left in between. DNA for the CDR3: TGTGCCAGTAGTATAGAAGCCCGGGGGTTTAAGCCCCAGCATTTT. This codes for CASSIEARGFKPQHF. Full variable domain (outside the CDR3, taken from reference TRBV19 and TRBJ1-5): DGGITQSPKYLFRKEGQNVTLSCEQNLNHDAMYWYRQDPGQGLRLIYYSQIVNDFQKGDIAEGYSVSREKKESFPLTVTSAQKNPTAFYLCASSIEARGFKPQHFGDGTRLSIL.

This clone was seen a handful of times. The V call is TRBV6-5, the J call TRBJ2-7, with 9 bases that match TRBD2. V lost 6 bases, J lost 1 base, and 4 bases stayed unmatched. This CDR3 is 14 amino acids long. CDR1 and CDR2 (germline): MNHEY, SVGAGI. CDR3 residues: CASRGTSPSYEQYF. The CDR3 DNA follows: TGTGCCAGCAGAGGGACTAGCCCATCCTACGAGCAGTACTTC.

The chain combines TRBV11-3 with TRBJ2-1, with TRBD1 matching 7 bases. This CDR3 comprises 13 residues. V gave up 0 bases and J gave up 9 bases; unmatched junction bases: 2. Germline assignment: CDR1 SGHNT and CDR2 YENEEA. CDR3 residues: CASSLEAGGEQFF. CDR3 coding DNA: TGTGCCAGCAGCTTAGAGGCAGGGGGTGAGCAGTTCTTC.

V is TRBV7-9 and J is TRBJ1-1; 7 bases fit TRBD1. This CDR3 spans 14 amino acids. Germline trimming cut 5 bases from V and 6 bases from J; bases unmatched to any gene: 9. Germline CDR1 reads SEHNR; CDR2 reads FQNEAQ (reference sequence). CDR3 region: CASSLGGRAAEAFF. CDR3 nucleotides: TGTGCCAGCAGCCTAGGGGGCCGAGCTGCTGAAGCTTTCTTT. Full variable domain (outside the CDR3, taken from reference TRBV7-9 and TRBJ1-1): DTGVSQNPRHKITKRGQNVTFRCDPISEHNRLYWYRQTLGQGPEFLTYFQNEAQLEKSRLLSDRFSAERPKGSFSTLEIQRTEQGDSAMYLCASSLGGRAAEAFFGQGTRLTVV.

This chain uses TRBV30 with TRBJ1-5; D perhaps matches TRBD1 (6 bases). Trimming stripped 0 bases from V and 15 bases from J, with 12 bases between. The length of the CDR3 is 11 residues. The germline CDR1 and CDR2 sequences are GTSNPN and SVGIG (reference sequence). The CDR3 is CAWSVGTGRHF. The CDR3 DNA is TGTGCCTGGAGTGTAGGAACAGGGAGGCATTTT.

The V gene is TRBV5-1, the J gene TRBJ2-1; 10 positions agree with TRBD2. CDR3 length: 17 amino acids. Germline V lookup: CDR1 SGHRS, CDR2 YFSETQ. V lost 2 bases and J lost 3; bases outside the gene matches: 8. CDR3 sequence (DNA): TGCGCCAGCAGCTTATCTTTGCTAGCGGGAGTCTACAATGAGCAGTTCTTC. This sequence encodes CASSLSLLAGVYNEQFF.

The V and J genes are TRBV5-1 and TRBJ2-5; 10 nucleotides align to TRBD2. Trimming cost V 4 bases and J 5 bases; bases outside gene matches: 11. The CDR3 length is 16 residues. Looked up from germline, CDR1 is SGHRS and CDR2 is YFSETQ. The CDR3: CASSPPLAGVEETQYF. The CDR3 DNA follows: TGCGCCAGCAGCCCACCTCTAGCGGGAGTAGAGGAGACCCAGTACTTC.

In its sample, this clone was seen a few times. V usage is TRBV30 and J usage is TRBJ1-1; 7 nucleotides agree with TRBD1. There are 12 residues in the CDR3. V lost 1 base and J lost 7; bases outside the gene matches: 3. From germline, CDR1 is GTSNPN and CDR2 SVGIG (reference sequence). The CDR3 DNA follows: TGTGCCTGGAGTGGGACAGGCCTTGAAGCTTTCTTT. This codes for CAWSGTGLEAFF.

This chain connects TRBV7-2 to TRBJ2-6; TRBD1 matches 7 bases. Germline V CDR1 and CDR2: SGHTA, FQGNSA. V dropped 5 bases and J dropped 1; count of bases not matched to a gene: 8. The CDR3 totals 17 residues. The CDR3 loop is CASSVRDRISGANVLTF. The CDR3 DNA reads TGTGCCAGCAGCGTCCGGGACAGAATTTCTGGGGCCAACGTCCTGACTTTC.